These 7 T cell receptor beta chains share one sample of origin, sequenced in a study of blood T cell repertoires in COVID-19. Sequencing used immunoSEQ multiplex PCR; TCRdb keeps in-frame clones, though not all of them. The sample holds more than 150,000 clones, 70% to 90% seen once. Sequencing was carried out using peripheral blood. The receptor source for this set is a man aged 18 to 35 with acute or convalescent COVID-19.

The rearrangement joins TRBV7-9 to TRBJ1-1; D is possibly TRBD1 (5 bases). Trimming took off 0 bases at V and 4 bases at J, with 9 bases between the two ends. Germline-derived CDR1 and CDR2 are SEHNR and FQNEAQ (reference sequence). CDR3 length: 14 amino acids. The CDR3 protein is CASSLAGRGTEAFF. The DNA of the CDR3 is TGTGCCAGCAGCTTAGCGGGAAGGGGCACTGAAGCTTTCTTT.

This clone was seen once. V is TRBV3-1 (or the pseudogene TRBV3-2) and J is TRBJ1-5; the D gene is possibly TRBD1 (5 bases). The length of the CDR3 is 12 residues. The V and J ends lost 8 bases and 4 bases respectively, with 9 bases between them. Germline CDR1 reads LGHDT; CDR2 reads YNNKEL (reference sequence). Here the CDR3 DNA reads TGTGCCAGCTCCGACAGTAATCAGCCCCAGCATTTT. This gives the protein CASSDSNQPQHF.

CDR3 coding DNA: TGTGCCAGCAGCTTGGTTGGACAGGCCAGATATGGCTACACCTTC. It translates to CASSLVGQARYGYTF. This rearrangement joins TRBV5-8 to TRBJ1-2, with 7 bases fitting TRBD1. The length of the CDR3 is 15 residues. CDR1 SGHTS and CDR2 YDEGEE come from the germline V gene. The ends lost 0 bases at V and 5 bases at J; junction bases unmatched: 7.

CDR3 in amino acids: CASSLGQGTNTEAFF. For the CDR3, the DNA is TGCGCCAGCAGCTTGGGACAGGGAACGAACACTGAAGCTTTCTTT. The chain joins TRBV5-1 to TRBJ1-1; 7 bases map to TRBD1. CDR1 and CDR2 from the germline V gene are SGHRS and YFSETQ. V lost 0 bases, J lost 1 base, and 3 bases stayed unmatched. The CDR3 sequence is 15 residues long.

The V and J genes are TRBV9 and TRBJ2-3, with 7 bases that match TRBD1. Germline V gene data show CDR1 as SGDLS and CDR2 as YYNGEE. With 7 bases clipped from V and 2 bases from J, the junction kept 7 bases outside the gene matches. This CDR3 is 14 amino acids long. CDR3 sequence (DNA): TGTGCCAGCTCACCGGGACAGAACACAGATACGCAGTATTTT. It yields the protein CASSPGQNTDTQYF.

The table lists this clone with a count of one. The same CDR3 arises from other DNA sequences in this sample as well. The J gene is TRBJ2-5, the V gene TRBV6-5; weak D call: TRBD1 (6 bases). The V end was cut by 2 bases, the J end by 4 bases, with 8 bases between. This CDR3 has 13 residues. Germline lookup yields CDR1 MNHEY and CDR2 SVGAGI. CDR3 in DNA: TGTGCCAGCAGTTACGTAGGGGGAGAGACCCAGTACTTC. Its protein is CASSYVGGETQYF.

This chain uses TRBV28 with TRBJ1-5; 9 nucleotides agree with TRBD1. The CDR3 runs 15 residues. J gave up 5 bases and V 5 bases, and 7 bases lay outside the gene matches. Per the germline V gene, CDR1 is MDHEN and CDR2 is SYDVKM. In nucleotides, the CDR3 is TGTGCCAGCAGTGCCGGGACAGGGCGGCATCAGCCCCAGCATTTT. It is translated as CASSAGTGRHQPQHF.